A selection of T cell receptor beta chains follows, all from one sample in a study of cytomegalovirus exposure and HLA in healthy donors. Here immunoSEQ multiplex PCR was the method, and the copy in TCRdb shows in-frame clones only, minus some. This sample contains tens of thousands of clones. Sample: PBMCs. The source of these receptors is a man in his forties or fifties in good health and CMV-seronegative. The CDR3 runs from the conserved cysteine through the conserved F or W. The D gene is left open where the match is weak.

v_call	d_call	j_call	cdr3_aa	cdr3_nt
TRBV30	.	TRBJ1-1	CACRSAGGKPEAFF	TGTGCCTGCCGGTCTGCCGGGGGGAAGCCTGAAGCTTTCTTT
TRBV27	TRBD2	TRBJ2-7	CASSSWTRGNYEQYF	TGTGCCAGCAGTTCGTGGACTAGGGGCAACTACGAGCAGTACTTC
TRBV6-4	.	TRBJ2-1	CASSVNSYNEQFF	TGTGCCAGCAGTGTAAACTCCTACAATGAGCAGTTCTTC
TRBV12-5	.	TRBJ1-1	CASGSVSPEAFF	TGTGCTAGTGGTTCGGTCTCCCCTGAAGCTTTCTTT
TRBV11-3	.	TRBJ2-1	CASSLVGLAGNEQFF	TGTGCCAGCAGCTTAGTCGGTCTAGCCGGAAATGAGCAGTTCTTC
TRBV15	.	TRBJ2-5	CATSRGYGETQYF	TGTGCCACCAGCAGAGGATACGGAGAGACCCAGTACTTC
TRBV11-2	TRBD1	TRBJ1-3	CASSLWQGALGNTIYF	TGTGCCAGCAGCTTATGGCAGGGGGCATTAGGAAACACCATATATTTT
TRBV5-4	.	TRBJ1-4	CASSWKGIEKLFF	TGTGCCAGCAGCTGGAAGGGGATTGAAAAACTGTTTTTT
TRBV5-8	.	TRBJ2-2	CASSRSRNTGELFF	TGTGCCAGCAGCCGTAGCAGGAACACCGGGGAGCTGTTTTTT
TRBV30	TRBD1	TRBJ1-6	CAWTRQGGNSPLHF	TGTGCCTGGACGAGACAGGGTGGTAATTCACCCCTCCACTTT
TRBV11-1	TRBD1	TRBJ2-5	CASSLGPGQGDQETQYF	TGTGCCAGCAGCTTAGGCCCGGGACAGGGTGACCAAGAGACCCAGTACTTC
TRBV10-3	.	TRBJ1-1	CAISEETGSGAFF	TGTGCCATCAGTGAGGAGACGGGAAGTGGAGCTTTCTTT
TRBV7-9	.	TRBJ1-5	CASSASGIVNQPQHF	TGTGCCAGCAGCGCATCCGGGATAGTCAATCAGCCCCAGCATTTT
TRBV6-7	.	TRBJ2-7	CASSYAADSYEQYF	TGTGCCAGCAGTTACGCGGCGGACTCCTACGAGCAGTACTTC
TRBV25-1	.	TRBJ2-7	CASSKQVSYEQYF	TGTGCCAGCAGTAAGCAGGTATCCTACGAGCAGTACTTC
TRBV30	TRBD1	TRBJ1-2	CAWRTGVGGYTF	TGTGCCTGGAGAACAGGGGTGGGAGGCTACACCTTC
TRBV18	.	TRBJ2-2	CASSLRLEAGELFF	TGTGCCAGCTCACTACGACTCGAGGCCGGGGAGCTGTTTTTT
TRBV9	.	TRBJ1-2	CASRLAEGFGGYTF	TGTGCCAGCAGGTTAGCGGAGGGGTTTGGTGGCTACACCTTC
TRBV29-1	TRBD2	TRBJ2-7	CSVDILRGGGEQYF	TGCAGCGTTGACATCCTACGGGGGGGTGGCGAGCAGTACTTC